This T cell receptor beta chain was identified during a study of tumor and adjacent non-tumor tissue in lung cancer. Study in general: The patients, approximately 9 men and several women, were about 31 to 76 with stage I to III disease. Samples averaged around 4.2 million productive TCRbeta reads each. Overall study findings and caveats: Top 100 clones took a larger repertoire share in normal lung. TCR diversity was significantly greater in tumor than normal lung tissue.

Germline CDR1 reads SGHNT; CDR2 reads YYREEE (reference sequence). The CDR3 runs to 13 residues. No cell sorting was done before RNA was extracted from the tissue. Distant lung tissue was collected more than 3 cm away from the tumor edge. A modified ARM-PCR protocol with three rounds of nested PCR amplified TCRbeta. In TCRdb, the multiplex PCR reads were re-called with MiXCR into one record per CDR3 protein. Altogether 47,000 or so distinct CDR3 sequences are present, less than 70% being singletons, with the ten largest covering approximately 28%. This clonotype appeared once. What it recognizes is unknown. One end of the junction does not line up with germline, which may come from a read error.

The origin of this receptor is a woman in her 70s with non-small cell lung cancer. Input material: distant non-tumor lung tissue. V usage is TRBV5-4 and J usage is TRBJ2-3; D remains unclear. Here the CDR3 DNA reads TGTGCCAACAGCTTGCCCTCCACAGATGCGCAGTATTTT. This codes for CANSLPSTDAQYF. Full variable domain (missing parts from reference TRBV5-4 and TRBJ2-3): ETGVTQSPTHLIKTRGQQVTLRCSSQSGHNTVSWYQQALGQGPQFIFQYYREEENGRGNFPPRFSGLQFPNYSSELNVNALELDDSALYLCANSLPSTDAQYFGPGTRLTVL.